This record covers a single T cell receptor (beta chain). Running of the assay took place at deep level. Per the authors' pipeline: Junction-only immunoSEQ data arrived without quality scores, meaning filtering differed. Sequencing used immunoSEQ multiplex PCR; TCRdb keeps in-frame clones, though not all of them. The V and J calls and the clone size are those of that table, but D and trimming were determined from the DNA. The data contain 2,500,000 or so clones, approximately 92% of them singletons. The CDR3 contains 14 residues. V shed 5 bases and J shed 5 bases, with 13 bases lying between them. Germline-derived CDR1 and CDR2 are SGHTA and FQGNSA. The sample is drawn from a study of shared clonotypes between healthy human individuals.

This chain links TRBV7-2 with TRBJ1-5; possibly TRBD1 for D (5 bases). Material: naive CD4+ T cells sorted from blood. Subset indicated: CD45RA+ positively selected. The sequence was collected from a man aged 18 to 30 in good health. In DNA form, the CDR3 reads TGTGCCAGCAGCCACAGGTCTAGGGATCAGCCCCAGCATTTT. Its translation: CASSHRSRDQPQHF.